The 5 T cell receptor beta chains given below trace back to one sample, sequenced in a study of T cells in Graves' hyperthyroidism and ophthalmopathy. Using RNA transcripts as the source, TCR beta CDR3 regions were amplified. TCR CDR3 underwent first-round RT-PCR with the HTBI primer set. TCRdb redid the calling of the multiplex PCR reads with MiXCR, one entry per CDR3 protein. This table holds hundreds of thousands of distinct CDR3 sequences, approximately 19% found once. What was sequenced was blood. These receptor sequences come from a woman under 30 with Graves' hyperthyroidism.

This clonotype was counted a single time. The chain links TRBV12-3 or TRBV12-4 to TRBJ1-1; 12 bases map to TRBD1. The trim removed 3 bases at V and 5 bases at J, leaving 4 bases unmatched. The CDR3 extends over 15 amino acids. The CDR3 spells CASSFPGQGATEAFF. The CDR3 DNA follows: TGTGCCAGCAGTTTCCCGGGACAGGGGGCGACTGAAGCTTTCTTT.

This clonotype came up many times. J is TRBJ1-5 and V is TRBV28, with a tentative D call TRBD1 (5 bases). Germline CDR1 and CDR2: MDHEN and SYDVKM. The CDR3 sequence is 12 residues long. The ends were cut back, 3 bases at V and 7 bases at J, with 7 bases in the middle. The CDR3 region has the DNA TGTGCCAGCAGTTTGTGGGGGCAGCCCCAGCATTTT. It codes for CASSLWGQPQHF.

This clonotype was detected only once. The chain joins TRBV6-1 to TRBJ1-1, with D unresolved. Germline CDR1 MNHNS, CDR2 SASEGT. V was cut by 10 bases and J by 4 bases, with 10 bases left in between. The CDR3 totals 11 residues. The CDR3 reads CATERTTEAFF. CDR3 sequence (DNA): TGTGCCACCGAACGTACCACTGAAGCTTTCTTT.

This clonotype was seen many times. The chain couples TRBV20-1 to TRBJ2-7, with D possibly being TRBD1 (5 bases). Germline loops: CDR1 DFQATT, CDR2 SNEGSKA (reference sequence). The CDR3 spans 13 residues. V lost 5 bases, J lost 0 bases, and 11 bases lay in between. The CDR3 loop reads CSASRQSSYEQYF. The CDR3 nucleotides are TGCAGTGCTTCTCGACAGAGCTCCTACGAGCAGTACTTC.

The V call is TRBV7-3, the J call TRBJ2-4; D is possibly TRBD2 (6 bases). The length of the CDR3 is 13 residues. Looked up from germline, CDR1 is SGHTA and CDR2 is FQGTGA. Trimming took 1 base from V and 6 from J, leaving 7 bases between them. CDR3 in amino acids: CASSLNGGNIQYF. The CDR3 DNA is TGTGCCAGCAGCTTAAACGGGGGAAACATTCAGTACTTC.